Given below is one TCR beta chain in context. The antigen remains undetermined. These data belong to a study of T cell responses to AZD1222 COVID-19 vaccine. General observations from the study: The number of AZD1222 recipients seropositive at baseline was only five to seven. Reports say nearly half of spike-specific TCRs go after unmutated variant regions.

The CDR3 runs to 15 residues. The V end lost 4 bases, the J end lost 1 base, and 14 bases lay between the germline ends. Germline CDR1 and CDR2: LGHDT and YNNKEL (reference sequence). The repertoire was sequenced with immunoSEQ multiplex PCR; TCRdb's copy has only in-frame clones and lacks some. The table records 80,000 to 100,000 clones, approximately 94% of them present only once. The clonotype originates from an adult in good health. The chain combines TRBV3-1 (or the pseudogene TRBV3-2) with TRBJ2-7; possibly TRBD1 for D (6 bases). The source was peripheral blood, collected on day 0 of AZD1222 vaccination. The CDR3 DNA reads as TGTGCCAGCAGCCGACCCCTGACAGGATCCTACGAGCAGTACTTC. Its protein product is CASSRPLTGSYEQYF.